This TCR beta chain was retrieved from a study of identical twins. Between the trimmed V and J ends, which lost 2 bases and 0 bases, there was a span of 5 bases. The CDR3 totals 13 residues. Per germline, CDR1 MNHEY and CDR2 SMNVEV (reference sequence). Study conclusions and caveats: Compared with unrelated sharing, twin-shared out-of-frame alpha sequences had more low-probability sequences. The models gave estimates that fell short of the out-of-frame TCR alpha sharing seen in monozygotic twins. A lower insertion count was a feature of abundant cord blood beta clonotypes, with no such feature in memory repertoires.

In TCRdb, the 5' RACE reads were re-called with MiXCR into one record per CDR3 protein. The table includes 690,000 or so distinct CDR3 sequences, around 6.1% detected once. Many counts were recorded for this clonotype. The antigen remains unidentified. Sequenced material: naive T cells sorted from blood. The chain couples TRBV27 to TRBJ2-7, with a weak D call TRBD1 (5 bases). This receptor was obtained from a man aged 18 to 29 in good health. In DNA, the CDR3 is TGTGCCAGCAGTTTAAGGGGCTCCTACGAGCAGTACTTC. Translated, it gives CASSLRGSYEQYF.